These 17 T cell receptor beta chains originate from one sample sequenced in a study of blood T cells in healthy people across ages. Together with a sample-barcoded 5' primer, a J-beta primer mix was included in a second PCR lasting roughly 6 to 12 cycles. Each CDR3 protein is one row after TCRdb ran MiXCR on the 5' RACE reads. Here the sample spans about 1.8 million distinct CDR3 sequences, around 50% being singletons. The sequencing input was blood. These receptors were taken from a woman aged 40-49 years in good health.

This clonotype was seen a handful of times. This chain links TRBV12-3 or TRBV12-4 with TRBJ1-1; 7 bases are shared with TRBD1. The V gene end was trimmed by 1 base and the J gene end by 1 base; junction bases not matched to a gene: 9. This CDR3 is 17 amino acids long. The CDR3 nucleotides read TGTGCCAGCAGTTTAGACAGGGGCCTTTCTACGAACACTGAAGCTTTCTTT. It yields the protein CASSLDRGLSTNTEAFF.

In its sample, this clonotype was seen a few times. The CDR3 region is CASRAQGNPLHF. CDR3 bases: TGTGCCAGCAGGGCACAGGGGAACCCCCTCCACTTT. The rearrangement joins TRBV25-1 to TRBJ1-6; 7 nucleotides match TRBD1. There are 12 residues in the CDR3. The V segment lost 6 bases and the J segment 13 bases; nucleotides outside the gene matches: 6. The germline CDR1 and CDR2 sequences are MGHDK and SYGVNS. The whole variable domain, remainder taken from reference TRBV25-1 and TRBJ1-6, is EADIYQTPRYLVIGTGKKITLECSQTMGHDKMYWYQQDPGMELHLIHYSYGVNSTEKGDLSSESTVSRIRTEHFPLTLESARPSHTSQYLCASRAQGNPLHFGNGTRLTVT.

This clonotype was seen a few times. The chain combines TRBV4-2 with TRBJ1-2; D unclear. V lost 1 base, J lost 4 bases, and 13 bases lay in between. Looked up from germline, CDR1 is LGHNA and CDR2 is YNFKEQ. The CDR3 contains 15 residues. The CDR3 coding sequence is TGTGCCAGCAGCCAAGGGAAAGAGGGTAGCTATGGCTACACCTTC. Translation gives CASSQGKEGSYGYTF.

The V gene is TRBV7-2, the J gene TRBJ1-2, with TRBD1 as a possible D gene (5 bases). CDR3 length: 16 amino acids. V gave up 5 bases and J gave up 5 bases, with 21 bases separating them. Per the germline V gene, CDR1 is SGHTA and CDR2 is FQGNSA. The CDR3 coding sequence is TGTGCCAGCAGCCCGGCAAGGGGAGCCCTTCCTTATGGCTACACCTTC. As protein: CASSPARGALPYGYTF.

The chain carries TRBV6-1 and TRBJ1-4, with D possibly TRBD1 on 6 matching bases. Trimming shortened V by 1 base and J by 7 bases, and 13 bases separated the two germline ends. Germline CDR1 is MNHNS and CDR2 is SASEGT. The CDR3 has 15 amino acids. Written as DNA, the CDR3 is TGTGCCAGCAGTGAAGAAGGGGGAATGGCTGAAAAACTGTTTTTT. This translates into CASSEEGGMAEKLFF.

The V gene is TRBV4-2, the J gene TRBJ2-1; 9 nucleotides agree with TRBD2. Germline V gives CDR1 LGHNA, CDR2 YNFKEQ. Trimming removed 0 bases from V and 7 bases from J; junction bases left unmatched: 4. The CDR3 consists of 15 residues. The CDR3: CASSQDAGGQNEQFF. The CDR3 DNA sequence: TGTGCCAGCAGCCAAGATGCGGGGGGGCAGAATGAGCAGTTCTTC.

The chain couples TRBV12-3 or TRBV12-4 to TRBJ2-7; 10 bases agree with TRBD1. Unmatched junction bases numbered 9, after V lost 4 bases and J lost 6 bases. CDR3 size: 15 residues. CDR3 coding DNA: TGTGCCAGCAGTTGGACAGGGGGTACGGCGGGCGAGCAGTACTTC. Amino acids: CASSWTGGTAGEQYF.

The chain links TRBV20-1 to TRBJ2-3, with TRBD2 as a possible D gene (5 bases). This CDR3 region has 13 residues. Trimming cost V 6 bases and J 1 base, with 11 bases left between them. Germline loops: CDR1 DFQATT, CDR2 SNEGSKA (reference sequence). CDR3 DNA sequence: TGCAGTGCATTCCCCGGGGGCACAGATACGCAGTATTTT. It codes for CSAFPGGTDTQYF.

The chain couples TRBV6-2 or TRBV6-3 to TRBJ2-1; D perhaps matches TRBD1 (6 bases). With 0 bases removed from V and 3 bases from J, the gap between germline ends came to 12 bases. Germline V gene sequence: CDR1 MNHEY, CDR2 SVGEGT. This CDR3 has 16 amino acids. CDR3 sequence reads: CASSYSNRVVYNEQFF. CDR3 bases: TGTGCCAGCAGTTACTCGAACAGGGTGGTCTACAATGAGCAGTTCTTC.

The rearrangement joins TRBV6-2 or TRBV6-3 to TRBJ2-1; TRBD2 aligns across 10 bases. V lost 4 bases and J lost 9; bases outside the gene matches: 9. The germline V gene has CDR1 MNHEY and CDR2 SVGEGT. This CDR3 spans 15 amino acids. Here the CDR3 reads CASSWTSGAATEQFF. DNA for the CDR3: TGTGCCAGCAGTTGGACTAGCGGAGCAGCAACTGAGCAGTTCTTC.

The chain has TRBV7-2 and TRBJ2-1; TRBD1 might be the D (5 bases). The CDR3 runs 12 residues. CDR1 and CDR2 (germline): SGHTA, FQGNSA. With 6 bases removed from V and 11 bases from J, the gap between germline ends came to 14 bases. The CDR3 nucleotides are TGTGCCAGCAGTTATACTACAGGCCAGCAGTTCTTC. It is translated as CASSYTTGQQFF.

In this sample, this clonotype turned up a few times. The rearrangement uses TRBV28 and TRBJ1-2; 9 nucleotides agree with TRBD1. Germline values: CDR1 MDHEN, CDR2 SYDVKM. Trimming at V came to 3 bases and at J to 2 bases, leaving 10 bases not matched to a gene. The CDR3 covers 17 residues. The DNA for the CDR3 is TGTGCCAGCAGTTTTCCCGGGACAGGGTGGAGAAACTATGGCTACACCTTC. This codes for CASSFPGTGWRNYGYTF.

This clonotype was recorded only once. V gene TRBV21-1 combines with J gene TRBJ1-2; whether TRBD1, the table's D call, matches the DNA was not checked. TRBV21-1 is deemed a pseudogene. The CDR3 length is 16 residues. CDR3 nucleotides: TGTGCCAGCAGCAGCAAGGTCCAGGGGAAGAGCTATGGCTACACCTTC. As protein: CASSSKVQGKSYGYTF.

Only a few counts were recorded for this clonotype. This chain connects TRBV7-2 to TRBJ2-7, with 9 bases aligning to TRBD1. The end of the DNA fits TRBJ2-5 better, so the J call may be wrong. The germline CDR1 and CDR2 sequences are SGHTA and FQGNSA. The CDR3 sequence is 17 residues long. This chain's CDR3 is CASSLVGTTGGTGTQYF. CDR3 nucleotide sequence: TGTGCCAGCAGCTTAGTGGGGACGACAGGGGGTACGGGGACCCAGTACTTC.

This chain uses TRBV15 with TRBJ2-4; tentative D call: TRBD1 (6 bases). The ends were cut back, 1 base at V and 0 bases at J, with 13 bases in the middle. Germline CDR1 reads LNHNV; CDR2 reads YYDKDF (reference sequence). The CDR3 sequence is 17 residues long. The CDR3 DNA sequence: TGTGCCACCAGCAGAGTTGGGGACAATCTAGCCAAAAACATTCAGTACTTC. This sequence encodes CATSRVGDNLAKNIQYF.

V usage is TRBV6-6 and J usage is TRBJ2-1, with D possibly matching TRBD2 (6 bases). V was clipped by 4 bases and J by 11 bases, with 15 bases between them. The CDR3 has 13 residues. CDR1 is MNHNY, CDR2 SVGAGI, per germline (reference sequence). The CDR3 spells CASSSLGAGKQFF. DNA for the CDR3: TGTGCCAGCAGTTCCCTAGGTGCGGGGAAGCAGTTCTTC.

This clonotype showed up just a few times. The chain couples TRBV6-1 to TRBJ1-6; no clear D gene. Trimming took 6 bases from V and 0 from J, leaving 12 bases between them. Germline V lookup: CDR1 MNHNS, CDR2 SASEGT. CDR3 length: 16 residues. CDR3 protein: CASSAKRDSYNSPLHF. In DNA, the CDR3 is TGTGCCAGCAGCGCCAAGAGGGACTCCTATAATTCACCCCTCCACTTT.